The 18 T cell receptor beta chains in this list originate from one sample, sequenced in a study of Ad26.COV2.S vaccination and SARS-CoV-2 variants. TCRdb's copy holds only in-frame clones and misses some; the assay was immunoSEQ multiplex PCR. The sample has roughly 700,000 clones; more than 70% are singletons. Treatment denoted: around 19 received Ad26.COV2.S at low or high dose, single or two shots; about 5 received placebo; per-sample allocation not given. Sampling took place 63 days after the first vaccine or placebo injection. The sequencing used peripheral blood, collected in a trial of Ad26.COV2.S vaccine versus placebo. The source is a person between 18 and 65 years old who received the Ad26.COV2.S COVID-19 vaccine or a placebo.

The chain uses TRBV18 and TRBJ1-5; D perhaps matches TRBD1 (6 bases). V gave up 4 bases and J gave up 6 bases, with 10 bases separating them. Per the germline V gene, CDR1 is KGHSH and CDR2 is LQKENI. This CDR3 contains 13 residues. CDR3 nucleotides: TGTGCCAGCTCACAGGGGGAGGGTCAGCCCCAGCATTTT. Protein product: CASSQGEGQPQHF.

The chain is built from TRBV4-2 and TRBJ2-1, with 7 nucleotides matching TRBD2. Germline CDR1 and CDR2: LGHNA and YNFKEQ. V gave up 1 base and J gave up 0 bases; unmatched junction bases: 6. CDR3 length: 17 amino acids. For the CDR3, the DNA is TGTGCCAGCAGCCAAGTACCCCTAGCGGACTCCTACAATGAGCAGTTCTTC. It translates to CASSQVPLADSYNEQFF.

This clone was observed once. This rearrangement joins TRBV2 to TRBJ1-6; TRBD1 might be the D (6 bases). CDR3 length: 16 amino acids. Trimming took off 6 bases at V and 0 bases at J, with 12 bases between the two ends. CDR1 is SNHLY and CDR2 is FYNNEI in the germline V gene. In DNA form, the CDR3 reads TGTGCCAGCAGACCTACAGGGAGCTCCTATAATTCACCCCTCCACTTT. It specifies CASRPTGSSYNSPLHF.

The rearrangement links TRBV6-4 to TRBJ1-4, with 7 nucleotides matching TRBD1. Germline V gene data show CDR1 as MRHNA and CDR2 as SNTAGT. The length of the CDR3 is 14 residues. The CDR3 sequence is CAPPGGVTNEKLFF. CDR3 nucleotides: TGTGCACCCCCAGGGGGTGTGACTAATGAAAAACTGTTTTTT.

Only one count was recorded for this clone. The chain links TRBV12-5 to TRBJ1-5; D is undetermined. CDR1 is LGHNT and CDR2 is FRNRAP in the germline V gene. The CDR3 is made up of 17 amino acids. Deletions cut 7 bases from V and 1 base from J, with 20 bases between. The CDR3 here is CASATSPQSSSNQPQHF. Written as DNA, the CDR3 is TGTGCTAGTGCCACCTCCCCCCAGTCCTCCAGCAATCAGCCCCAGCATTTT. The full variable domain, its missing parts supplied by reference TRBV12-5 and TRBJ1-5, is DARVTQTPRHKVTEMGQEVTMRCQPILGHNTVFWYRQTMMQGLELLAYFRNRAPLDDSGMPKDRFSAEMPDATLATLKIQPSEPRDSAVYFCASATSPQSSSNQPQHFGDGTRLSIL.

The V gene is TRBV29-1, the J gene TRBJ2-3, with no clear D. Trimming left V 7 bases short and J 2 bases short, with 16 bases between. This CDR3 spans 14 amino acids. The germline V gene has CDR1 SQVTM and CDR2 ANQGSEA. As DNA, the CDR3 is TGCAGCGCCCGATTAGCCGTTCCCACAGATACGCAGTATTTT. Translating gives CSARLAVPTDTQYF.

A note on this clone: Other DNA sequences within the sample encode an identical CDR3. This chain connects TRBV7-9 to TRBJ1-1; D ambiguous. This CDR3 has 14 amino acids. Germline V CDR1 and CDR2: SEHNR, FQNEAQ (reference sequence). The V gene lost 1 base and the J gene lost 0 bases, with 6 bases spanning the gap. CDR3 DNA: TGTGCCAGCAGCTTAGGACAAATGAACACTGAAGCTTTCTTT. Its protein product is CASSLGQMNTEAFF.

The gene calls are TRBV3-1 (or the pseudogene TRBV3-2) and TRBJ1-5; D remains ambiguous. The V gene's germline CDR1 is LGHDT and CDR2 YNNKEL (reference sequence). Trimming took off 4 bases at V and 5 bases at J, with 12 bases between the two ends. The CDR3 is 14 amino acids. Here the CDR3 reads CASSPRRGYQPQHF. The CDR3 DNA follows: TGTGCCAGCAGCCCCCGACGGGGTTATCAGCCCCAGCATTTT.

This chain uses TRBV5-1 with TRBJ1-2, with a tentative D call TRBD1 (6 bases). This CDR3 spans 13 amino acids. Per the germline V gene, CDR1 is SGHRS and CDR2 is YFSETQ. The V end was cut by 5 bases, the J end by 4 bases, with 12 bases between. The CDR3 reads CASRDSLIYGYTF. CDR3 coding DNA: TGCGCCAGCAGGGACAGCCTAATCTATGGCTACACCTTC.

V is TRBV30 and J is TRBJ2-1; D might be TRBD1 (6 bases). The CDR3 extends over 14 amino acids. Trimming shortened V by 0 bases and J by 4 bases, and 10 bases separated the two germline ends. From germline, CDR1 is GTSNPN and CDR2 SVGIG (reference sequence). CDR3 amino acids: CAWSVGAGYNEQFF. CDR3 in DNA: TGTGCCTGGAGTGTGGGGGCCGGTTACAATGAGCAGTTCTTC.

The gene calls are TRBV7-2 and TRBJ2-7; 9 bases are a match to TRBD1. The CDR3 covers 15 residues. Per the germline V gene, CDR1 is SGHTA and CDR2 is FQGNSA. V lost 5 bases to trimming and J lost 3 bases; unmatched junction nucleotides: 8. The CDR3 bases are TGTGCCAGCAGCCCCACCGTGGGACAGGGCTACGAGCAGTACTTC. This sequence encodes CASSPTVGQGYEQYF.

The V and J genes are TRBV19 and TRBJ1-5; tentative D call: TRBD1 (5 bases). This CDR3 contains 15 residues. The germline gives CDR1 LNHDA, CDR2 SQIVND (reference sequence). V shed 5 bases and J shed 0 bases, with 11 bases lying between them. The CDR3 bases are TGTGCCAGTAGTGCAACAGGTGATAGCAATCAGCCCCAGCATTTT. Translated: CASSATGDSNQPQHF.

V usage is TRBV24-1 and J usage is TRBJ2-2; 16 positions agree with TRBD2. The V segment lost 5 bases and the J segment 5 bases; nucleotides outside the gene matches: 4. CDR1 is KGHDR, CDR2 SFDVKD, per germline. The CDR3 runs 17 residues. Here the CDR3 DNA reads TGTGCCACCAGTGCGGGACTAGCGGGAGGGCCAACCGGGGAGCTGTTTTTT. It is translated as CATSAGLAGGPTGELFF.

V gene TRBV5-8 combines with J gene TRBJ1-3; D gene uncertain. This CDR3 has 16 amino acids. V gave up 1 base and J gave up 0 bases, with 11 bases separating them. Looked up from germline, CDR1 is SGHTS and CDR2 is YDEGEE. The CDR3 here is CASSLKQLPSGNTIYF. Here the CDR3 DNA reads TGTGCCAGCAGCTTGAAACAGTTGCCCTCTGGAAACACCATATATTTT.

The table lists this clone with a count of one. The chain links TRBV2 to TRBJ2-7, with D perhaps TRBD1 or TRBD2 (6 bases each). The V gene's germline CDR1 is SNHLY and CDR2 FYNNEI. The CDR3 sequence is 12 residues long. V dropped 4 bases and J dropped 7 bases, with 11 bases sitting between them. CDR3 sequence reads: CASSGGAREQYF. The CDR3 DNA reads as TGTGCCAGCAGTGGGGGGGCGCGAGAGCAGTACTTC.

The gene calls are TRBV6-5 and TRBJ1-1; D is unresolved. V was trimmed by 6 bases and J by 1 base, leaving 9 bases between them. This CDR3 is 13 amino acids long. CDR1 and CDR2 from the germline V gene are MNHEY and SVGAGI. The CDR3, as DNA: TGTGCCAGCAGCCGGTACTCGAACACTGAAGCTTTCTTT. The encoded protein is CASSRYSNTEAFF.

This chain links TRBV18 with TRBJ2-1; 10 nucleotides agree with TRBD2. The junction had 6 bases not matched to a gene; V was cut back by 3 bases and J by 7 bases. This CDR3 spans 15 amino acids. Germline-derived CDR1 and CDR2 are KGHSH and LQKENI. The CDR3, as DNA: TGTGCCAGCTCACCCTCTAGCGGGAGATTTAATGAGCAGTTCTTC. As protein: CASSPSSGRFNEQFF. Supplemented by reference TRBV18 and TRBJ2-1, the full variable domain reads NAGVMQNPRHLVRRRGQEARLRCSPMKGHSHVYWYRQLPEEGLKFMVYLQKENIIDESGMPKERFSAEFPKEGPSILRIQQVVRGDSAAYFCASSPSSGRFNEQFFGPGTRLTVL.

The chain uses TRBV7-9 and TRBJ1-1; the match to TRBD1 covers 9 bases. Per germline, CDR1 SEHNR and CDR2 FQNEAQ (reference sequence). This CDR3 has 13 amino acids. The V gene end was trimmed by 4 bases and the J gene end by 6 bases; junction bases not matched to a gene: 3. The CDR3 sequence is CASSWTGVAEAFF. CDR3 coding DNA: TGTGCCAGCAGCTGGACAGGGGTGGCTGAAGCTTTCTTT.